This is a list of T cell receptor beta chains from one sample in a study of T-cell memory formation after mild COVID-19. TCRdb fed the 5' RACE reads into MiXCR, producing one record per CDR3 protein. The table lists 140,000 to 150,000 distinct CDR3 sequences, roughly 19% of them singletons. The sequenced material came from PBMCs or a T cell subset sorted from them (not recorded which). The receptor set was obtained from an adult woman who had mild COVID-19 (a few samples of this study predate the infection). Cell type and time point are not known. CDR3s include the opening cysteine and the closing phenylalanine or tryptophan. The order of the fields is clone size, V gene, D gene, J gene, CDR3 DNA, CDR3 protein. D genes are given only for firm matches. A clone size is listed for some rows: how often the clone was seen (once, few, many), or a class if it is expanded.

abundance: many
v_gene: TRBV20-1
d_gene: .
j_gene: TRBJ2-1
CDR3nt: TGCAGTGCTAGAGTTGCAGGGGGCTCAGCGGGAGCTGGGAATGAGCAGTTCTTC
CDR3aa: CSARVAGGSAGAGNEQFF

abundance: .
v_gene: TRBV20-1
d_gene: TRBD1
j_gene: TRBJ1-5
CDR3nt: TGCAGTGCGCCTTCCGGGACAGGGGGAAGCAATCAGCCCCAGCATTTT
CDR3aa: CSAPSGTGGSNQPQHF

abundance: few
v_gene: TRBV6-5
d_gene: .
j_gene: TRBJ2-5
CDR3nt: TGTGCCAGCAGTTACGGGGCCTTACAAGAGACCCAGTACTTC
CDR3aa: CASSYGALQETQYF

abundance: .
v_gene: TRBV7-8
d_gene: TRBD2
j_gene: TRBJ2-3
CDR3nt: TGTGCCAGCAGCTTGGTTTCTAGCGGGGGGGTCACAGATACGCAGTATTTT
CDR3aa: CASSLVSSGGVTDTQYF

abundance: few
v_gene: TRBV7-9
d_gene: .
j_gene: TRBJ1-2
CDR3nt: TGTGCCAGCAGCTTGGCAAGACTCGGCTATGGCTACACCTTC
CDR3aa: CASSLARLGYGYTF

abundance: few
v_gene: TRBV15
d_gene: .
j_gene: TRBJ1-2
CDR3nt: TGTGCCACCAGCAGAGATCTAGCAGCTTTCAACTATGGCTACACCTTC
CDR3aa: CATSRDLAAFNYGYTF

abundance: few
v_gene: TRBV7-9
d_gene: TRBD1
j_gene: TRBJ2-3
CDR3nt: TGTGCCAGCAGCTTAGTGACAGGGGGCAAGGATACGCAGTATTTT
CDR3aa: CASSLVTGGKDTQYF

abundance: few
v_gene: TRBV20-1
d_gene: TRBD1
j_gene: TRBJ1-2
CDR3nt: TGCAGTCCGCGGACAGGGGCGCCTAACTATGGCTACACCTTC
CDR3aa: CSPRTGAPNYGYTF

abundance: few
v_gene: TRBV11-2
d_gene: TRBD2
j_gene: TRBJ2-7
CDR3nt: TGTGCCAGCAGCCGCGGGAGGGCCTCCTACGAGCAGTACTTC
CDR3aa: CASSRGRASYEQYF

abundance: few
v_gene: TRBV12-3/TRBV12-4
d_gene: .
j_gene: TRBJ2-5
CDR3nt: TGTGCCAGCAGTTTACGGGCAGAGCAAGAGACCCAGTACTTC
CDR3aa: CASSLRAEQETQYF

abundance: few
v_gene: TRBV5-1
d_gene: .
j_gene: TRBJ2-7
CDR3nt: TGCGCCAGCAGCTTGGCTACTAGCAGGAGCTCCTACGAGCAGTACTTC
CDR3aa: CASSLATSRSSYEQYF

abundance: .
v_gene: TRBV27
d_gene: .
j_gene: TRBJ2-5
CDR3nt: TGTGCCAGCAGTTTACTGTCTCGGGCACAAGAGACCCAGTACTTC
CDR3aa: CASSLLSRAQETQYF

abundance: few
v_gene: TRBV4-3
d_gene: TRBD1
j_gene: TRBJ1-2
CDR3nt: TGCGCCAGCAGCCAAGAAGGGACAGTGCTTGGCTACACCTTC
CDR3aa: CASSQEGTVLGYTF

abundance: .
v_gene: TRBV12-3/TRBV12-4
d_gene: .
j_gene: TRBJ2-7
CDR3nt: TGTGCCAGCAGCCATTTATTCCAGTTCTACGAGCAGTACTTC
CDR3aa: CASSHLFQFYEQYF

abundance: .
v_gene: TRBV19
d_gene: .
j_gene: TRBJ2-3
CDR3nt: TGTGCCAGTAGTATAGTGGGACCCCGCGGGACGCAGTATTTT
CDR3aa: CASSIVGPRGTQYF

abundance: .
v_gene: TRBV11-2
d_gene: TRBD1
j_gene: TRBJ2-1
CDR3nt: TGTGCCAGCAGCCCGGGGACAGGGGCTTACAATGAGCAGTTCTTC
CDR3aa: CASSPGTGAYNEQFF

abundance: .
v_gene: TRBV6-5
d_gene: TRBD1
j_gene: TRBJ2-6
CDR3nt: TGTGCCAGCAGTTCACAGGGGACTGGGGCCAACGTCCTGACTTTC
CDR3aa: CASSSQGTGANVLTF

abundance: .
v_gene: TRBV12-3/TRBV12-4
d_gene: .
j_gene: TRBJ1-2
CDR3nt: TGTGCCAGCAGTTTAGGGGGGATGCTAACTTTTGGCTACACCTTC
CDR3aa: CASSLGGMLTFGYTF

abundance: few
v_gene: TRBV11-2
d_gene: TRBD2
j_gene: TRBJ2-4
CDR3nt: TGTGCCAGCAGCTTAGATATGCTAGCGGGGACTCAGTACTTC
CDR3aa: CASSLDMLAGTQYF

abundance: few
v_gene: TRBV7-9
d_gene: TRBD1
j_gene: TRBJ2-5
CDR3nt: TGTGCCAGCAGCCAAGGGACAGTGAGGCAAGAGACCCAGTACTTC
CDR3aa: CASSQGTVRQETQYF

abundance: .
v_gene: TRBV4-2
d_gene: .
j_gene: TRBJ1-5
CDR3nt: TGTGCCAGCAGCCAAGATGTAACCAGGGGCGATCAGCCCCAGCATTTT
CDR3aa: CASSQDVTRGDQPQHF

abundance: few
v_gene: TRBV4-3
d_gene: .
j_gene: TRBJ2-7
CDR3nt: TGCGCCAGCAGCCCTGGACGAGCGCCGGCTGGCGAGCAGTACTTC
CDR3aa: CASSPGRAPAGEQYF

abundance: few
v_gene: TRBV2
d_gene: .
j_gene: TRBJ2-3
CDR3nt: TGTGCCAGCAGTGAAGCGCTTCAGGGGAATACGCAGTATTTT
CDR3aa: CASSEALQGNTQYF

abundance: .
v_gene: TRBV14
d_gene: .
j_gene: TRBJ2-7
CDR3nt: TGTGCCAGCAGCCTCAGGACAACCGGATGGAGCTTC
CDR3aa: CASSLRTTGWSF

abundance: .
v_gene: TRBV10-3
d_gene: .
j_gene: TRBJ2-3
CDR3nt: TGTGCCATCAGTGAGTCTGGCCCGGAGTTAAGCACAGATACGCAGTATTTT
CDR3aa: CAISESGPELSTDTQYF

abundance: .
v_gene: TRBV5-1
d_gene: .
j_gene: TRBJ1-2
CDR3nt: TGCGCCAGCAGCTCGGAGTTCAGGGGAAACGTGGATGGCTACACCTTC
CDR3aa: CASSSEFRGNVDGYTF

abundance: .
v_gene: TRBV4-1
d_gene: TRBD1
j_gene: TRBJ2-7
CDR3nt: TGCGCCAGCAGCCAGGACCCGGGACAGATCACCTACGAGCAGTACTTC
CDR3aa: CASSQDPGQITYEQYF

abundance: few
v_gene: TRBV20-1
d_gene: .
j_gene: TRBJ2-7
CDR3nt: TGCAGTGCTAGCGGGCGGGGCGGTCCATACGAGCAGTACTTC
CDR3aa: CSASGRGGPYEQYF

abundance: few
v_gene: TRBV11-2
d_gene: .
j_gene: TRBJ2-3
CDR3nt: TGTGCCAGCAGCCCTGGGACGGCCTCAGATACGCAGTATTTT
CDR3aa: CASSPGTASDTQYF

abundance: few
v_gene: TRBV29-1
d_gene: TRBD1
j_gene: TRBJ2-7
CDR3nt: TGCAGCGTTGCCCGACAGGGGGCCTACTACGAGCAGTACTTC
CDR3aa: CSVARQGAYYEQYF

abundance: few
v_gene: TRBV7-3
d_gene: .
j_gene: TRBJ2-3
CDR3nt: TGTGCCAGCAGCTTCTTTGGAGATACGCAGTATTTT
CDR3aa: CASSFFGDTQYF

abundance: many
v_gene: TRBV7-3
d_gene: TRBD1
j_gene: TRBJ2-2
CDR3nt: TGTGCCAGCAGCTTCACCGGGACAGGGTATTCCGGGGAGCTGTTTTTT
CDR3aa: CASSFTGTGYSGELFF

abundance: many
v_gene: TRBV24-1
d_gene: .
j_gene: TRBJ1-1
CDR3nt: TGTGCCACCAGTGATGTGACGAACACTGAAGCTTTCTTT
CDR3aa: CATSDVTNTEAFF

abundance: few
v_gene: TRBV20-1
d_gene: TRBD2
j_gene: TRBJ2-3
CDR3nt: TGCAGTGCGCACGCTTTTAGACTAGCGGGAGGGTTAACGGATACGCAGTATTTT
CDR3aa: CSAHAFRLAGGLTDTQYF

abundance: .
v_gene: TRBV6-6
d_gene: TRBD1
j_gene: TRBJ2-6
CDR3nt: TGTGCCAGCAGACAGACAGGGGCCGTCTCTGGGGCCAACGTCCTGACTTTC
CDR3aa: CASRQTGAVSGANVLTF

abundance: few
v_gene: TRBV5-1
d_gene: .
j_gene: TRBJ1-2
CDR3nt: TGCGCCAGCAGCAAGACAGAAAACTATGGCTACACCTTC
CDR3aa: CASSKTENYGYTF

abundance: .
v_gene: TRBV11-2
d_gene: TRBD2
j_gene: TRBJ2-2
CDR3nt: TGTGCCAGCAGCCTGGTGCTAGCGGGCACCGGGGAGCTGTTTTTT
CDR3aa: CASSLVLAGTGELFF

abundance: .
v_gene: TRBV2
d_gene: TRBD1
j_gene: TRBJ2-2
CDR3nt: TGTGCCAGCGAGAAGGACAGGGTATACACCGGGGAGCTGTTTTTT
CDR3aa: CASEKDRVYTGELFF

abundance: few
v_gene: TRBV5-1
d_gene: .
j_gene: TRBJ1-1
CDR3nt: TGCGCCAGCAGCTTGGGTTCAGTAACGCGGAACACTGAAGCTTTCTTT
CDR3aa: CASSLGSVTRNTEAFF

abundance: few
v_gene: TRBV5-5
d_gene: TRBD2
j_gene: TRBJ2-1
CDR3nt: TGTGCCACCGGGAGGTTGGGGGACTTAACCTACAATGAGCAGTTCTTC
CDR3aa: CATGRLGDLTYNEQFF

abundance: few
v_gene: TRBV5-6
d_gene: TRBD1
j_gene: TRBJ1-6
CDR3nt: TGTGCCAGCAGCACCGGACAGGGCGGTTCACCCCTCCACTTT
CDR3aa: CASSTGQGGSPLHF

abundance: .
v_gene: TRBV3-1
d_gene: TRBD2
j_gene: TRBJ2-7
CDR3nt: TGTGCCAGCAGCCTGGGTTTGGCGGGAGGGCCACACGAGCAGTACTTC
CDR3aa: CASSLGLAGGPHEQYF

abundance: many
v_gene: TRBV7-9
d_gene: TRBD1
j_gene: TRBJ2-7
CDR3nt: TGTGCCAGCAGCGACAGGGGGCCCTACGAGCAGTACTTC
CDR3aa: CASSDRGPYEQYF

abundance: .
v_gene: TRBV20-1
d_gene: TRBD1
j_gene: TRBJ2-1
CDR3nt: TGCAGTGCTAGAACTATCGGGGACAGGAGTTTCGGTGAGCAGTTCTTC
CDR3aa: CSARTIGDRSFGEQFF

abundance: .
v_gene: TRBV7-9
d_gene: TRBD2
j_gene: TRBJ2-7
CDR3nt: TGTGCCAGCAGCCCCCGGGTGGGGGGGAAAAACGAGCAGTACTTC
CDR3aa: CASSPRVGGKNEQYF